The clone carrying this TCR beta chain was seen just once. The antigen remains unidentified. Profiled with immunoSEQ multiplex PCR; TCRdb holds only in-frame clones, not every one. The sample has approximately 91,000 clones, approximately 90% seen once. This specimen comes from a study of OX40 agonist ivuxolimab in advanced cancers. Study information: An agonistic anti-OX40 (CD134) antibody, ivuxolimab, was used to treat the patients.

Germline V lookup: CDR1 MNHEY, CDR2 SVGAGI. V dropped 2 bases and J dropped 10; count of bases not matched to a gene: 9. The CDR3 is 14 amino acids. The study's findings and limits: Partial responders receiving 0.1-3.0 mg/kg showed among the lowest clonal expansion. Both blood CD4+ and CD8+ T cells showed clonal growth by week 6 at 0.1 to 3.0 mg/kg.

The chain carries TRBV6-5 and TRBJ2-3; 7 bases align to TRBD2. The sequencing here drew on CD4+ or CD8+ T cells sorted from blood, taken in a trial of the OX40 agonist ivuxolimab. The clonotype comes from an adult with an advanced solid tumor such as melanoma, head and neck, liver or kidney cancer. The CDR3 DNA reads TGTGCCAGCAGTTACGACGGGACTACCACTTCGCAGTATTTT. This translates into CASSYDGTTTSQYF.